This TCR beta chain was sequenced for a study of T cell responses to AZD1222 COVID-19 vaccine. Study-wide results and caveats: Targets within unmutated variant regions were reportedly found for nearly half of spike-specific TCRs. Distributed over spike, vaccine-associated CD4 TCRs predominated at 160-218 and 743-854. Researchers took repertoire samples only after the peak T cell response had come.

The method was immunoSEQ multiplex PCR; TCRdb's version includes in-frame clones alone and lacks a portion of them. The sample shows about 210,000 clones, approximately 94% of them seen only once. There are 16 residues in the CDR3. Per germline, CDR1 KGHDR and CDR2 SFDVKD. The V and J ends lost 2 bases and 3 bases, in that order; junction bases with no gene match: 4. Note on this clone: Its antigen is not identified.

This chain joins TRBV24-1 and TRBJ1-5; 9 bases agree with TRBD1. This TCR was sampled from an adult who received the MenACWY meningococcal vaccine as a control. The source material was peripheral blood, sampled 28 days after the second dose of the MenACWY control vaccine. For the CDR3, the DNA is TGTGCCACCAGTGATTGGGGACAGGGTTCCAATCAGCCCCAGCATTTT. Its protein product is CATSDWGQGSNQPQHF.